This TCR beta chain is drawn from a study of blood T cell repertoires in COVID-19 (dated by TCRdb to 2018 to 2021). For the study in its entirety: Samples covering the acute and convalescent phases of COVID-19 were provided by collaborators in the United States, Italy and Spain. The prospective study material was composed of cDNA or gDNA derived from T cells, B-cell-depleted T cells, or PBMCs. Deeply sampled blood TCRbeta repertoires from subjects exposed to, actively infected with, or recovered from COVID-19 were included in the dataset. The repertoires were released in a freely available public database intended as a resource for research on the immune response to SARS-CoV-2. Samples came from the ongoing ImmuneRACE study (first 160 participants) plus 1,254 subjects from 6 global collaborators. A de-identified subject ID, COVID-19 status, age in years and sex were almost always included in the sample metadata. HLA class I and class II types, where available, came from metadata supplied by the sample provider rather than from assay-based typing.

Summary of the overall study and its limitations: How much clinical and demographic metadata was included differed by source and by participant, and the metadata was provided uncurated.

In the prospective study, participants were about 18 to 100 years old, resided in 24 geographic areas of the United States, and were enrolled through a virtual design. To assign participants to cohorts, the prospective study relied on clinical history that participants themselves reported in a screening survey and a study questionnaire. Recovered participants in ImmuneRACE Cohort 3 were defined as having two consecutive negative NP/OP PCR tests, clearance from a healthcare professional, or resolution of symptoms. In the prospective study, mobile phlebotomists collected whole blood, serum and a nasopharyngeal or oropharyngeal swab from each participant. Prospective study participants could optionally give additional blood draws and questionnaires over an approximately 2-month period. Before DNA extraction, blood samples from the prospective study were shipped at room temperature or frozen. TCRbeta CDR3 regions were amplified from genomic DNA by means of the immunoSEQ Assay, a bias-controlled multiplex PCR. The study's own analysis went as follows. The number of nucleated cells in each sample was estimated by amplification of reference gene primers within the assay. Sequence reads were collapsed and filtered to measure the absolute abundance of every unique TCRbeta CDR3 rearrangement. For each sample, productive Simpson clonality was calculated by taking the square root of Simpson's diversity index across productive rearrangements. Drawn from immuneACCESS, this table holds only the in-frame rearrangements with V and J called that TCRdb kept. Clones are partly lost; checked studies trace under half to an unresolved V gene and leave the rest unexplained. That table is the source of V, J and clone size, and D and trimming were worked out from the DNA. The sample table holds a few hundred thousand clones, of which 70% to 90% were seen once. 5.5% to 6% of the sample comes from the top ten.

Regarding this clone: Its antigen remains undetermined. No base qualities exist here, and no much larger clone lies one base off it.

V trim: 6 bases; J trim: 4 bases; unmatched bases: 5. The CDR3 spans 13 residues, from the cysteine through the phenylalanine. Kept here is only the CDR3 DNA, which spans 39 bases and is read in frame from base 1. CDR1 and CDR2 were assigned from the germline V gene (reference sequence) as SEHNR and FQNEAQ. The source material was PBMCs or T cells enriched from blood (not recorded which). This sequence was found in a woman in her 30s who had recovered from COVID-19. The rearranged segments are TRBV7-9 and TRBJ1-1; the central 7 bases match TRBD1. DNA sequence: TGTGCCAGCAGGGCGGCAGGGGGCACTGAAGCTTTCTTT. Its coded protein is CASRAAGGTEAFF. Supplemented by the reference TRBV7-9 and TRBJ1-1 proteins around the CDR3, the complete variable domain is DTGVSQNPRHKITKRGQNVTFRCDPISEHNRLYWYRQTLGQGPEFLTYFQNEAQLEKSRLLSDRFSAERPKGSFSTLEIQRTEQGDSAMYLCASRAAGGTEAFFGQGTRLTVV.